This TCR beta chain emerged from a study of neurological immune-mediated disorders. Overall study findings and caveats: Across subjects, expanded clones had no CDR3 amino acid sequences in common, pointing to private repertoires in all groups.

5'RACE employing 10-nucleotide random UMIs yielded the cDNA. TCRdb independently ran MiXCR on the 5' RACE reads; one entry per CDR3 protein. The sample has tens of thousands of distinct CDR3 sequences; approximately 5% are singletons. Germline V gene sequence: CDR1 MDHEN, CDR2 SYDVKM. The CDR3 contains 15 residues. V lost 6 bases and J 2 bases, leaving 17 bases between the germline ends. Remarks on this clonotype: Its antigen is unidentified.

This chain connects TRBV28 to TRBJ2-7; D may be TRBD1 or TRBD2 (5 bases each). The TCR sequence derives from a woman in her 30s with multiple sclerosis. The sample comprised PBMCs. Here the CDR3 reads CASRATGTAAYEQYF. The CDR3 nucleotides read TGTGCCAGCAGGGCCACCGGGACGGCAGCCTACGAGCAGTACTTC.